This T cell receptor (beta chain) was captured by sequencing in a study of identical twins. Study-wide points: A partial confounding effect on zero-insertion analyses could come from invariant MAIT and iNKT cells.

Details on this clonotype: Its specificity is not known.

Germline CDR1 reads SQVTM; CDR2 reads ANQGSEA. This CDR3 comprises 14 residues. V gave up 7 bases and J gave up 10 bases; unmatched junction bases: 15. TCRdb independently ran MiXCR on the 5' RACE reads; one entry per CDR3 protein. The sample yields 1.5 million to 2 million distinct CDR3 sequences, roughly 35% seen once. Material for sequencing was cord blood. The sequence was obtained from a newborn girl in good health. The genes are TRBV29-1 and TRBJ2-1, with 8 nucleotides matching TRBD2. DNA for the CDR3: TGCAGCGCCGGACAGCGTCTTCGCGGGAGGGAGCAGTTCTTC. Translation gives CSAGQRLRGREQFF.